This T cell receptor beta chain was sequenced during a study of T cells and Merkel cell carcinoma outcomes. This CDR3 comprises 13 residues. Looked up from germline, CDR1 is SQVTM and CDR2 is ANQGSEA. V was pared by 6 bases and J by 4 bases, with 6 bases of the junction left unmatched. A remark on this clone: Its antigen is as yet unknown.

Points from the study as a whole: Reportedly, T-cell repertoire with density predicts Merkel cell carcinoma outcomes.

Assay: immunoSEQ multiplex PCR; the TCRdb copy retains only in-frame clones and omits some. The table records approximately 12,000 clones, over 95% of them present only once. Sequenced: tumor tissue from Merkel cell carcinoma. The sequence was obtained from a human donor with Merkel cell carcinoma. The chain combines TRBV29-1 with TRBJ2-3; 8 nucleotides agree with TRBD1. The CDR3 loop reads CSVLPGQADTQYF. CDR3 DNA sequence: TGCAGCGTCCTACCGGGACAGGCAGATACGCAGTATTTT.